The present TCR beta chain was sequenced within a study of T cells in Graves' hyperthyroidism and ophthalmopathy. Study-level findings and limits: The blood repertoire included most of the expanded thyroid clonotypes above 0.001. Using 13 V-J features, a model discriminated ophthalmopathy from stable hyperthyroidism.

This CDR3 region has 14 residues. The V gene's germline CDR1 is KGHSH and CDR2 LQKENI. V was clipped by 3 bases and J by 2 bases, with 11 bases between them. Each diagnosis was grounded in clinical symptoms, serum thyroxine and TRAb, thyroid ultrasound, and orbital computed tomography. This clonotype was counted ten times or more. Its antigen remains unidentified. Amplification of TCR beta CDR3 regions was performed using RNA transcripts as template. TCR CDR3 regions were first amplified by RT-PCR with HTBI primers. TCRdb called the multiplex PCR reads again in MiXCR, with one record for every CDR3 protein. The data contain about 270,000 distinct CDR3 sequences, 25% of them singletons.

Sample: blood. The origin of this receptor is a man aged 35-49 years with Graves' hyperthyroidism that later progressed to Graves' ophthalmopathy. This chain uses TRBV18 with TRBJ2-7, with D hard to call. This CDR3 is CASSPYTETYEQYF. The CDR3 coding sequence is TGTGCCAGCTCACCTTATACAGAGACCTACGAGCAGTACTTC.